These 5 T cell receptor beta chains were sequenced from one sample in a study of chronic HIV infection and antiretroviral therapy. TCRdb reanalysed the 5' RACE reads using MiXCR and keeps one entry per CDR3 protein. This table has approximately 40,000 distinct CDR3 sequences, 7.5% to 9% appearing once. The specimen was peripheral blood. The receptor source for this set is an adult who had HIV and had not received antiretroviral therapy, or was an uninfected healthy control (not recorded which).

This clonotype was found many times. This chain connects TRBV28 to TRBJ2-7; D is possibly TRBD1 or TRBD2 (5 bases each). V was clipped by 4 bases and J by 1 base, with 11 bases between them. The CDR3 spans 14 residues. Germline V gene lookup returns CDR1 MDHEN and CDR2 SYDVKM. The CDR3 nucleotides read TGTGCCAGCAGTTCCCAGGGCGGGTCCTACGAGCAGTACTTC. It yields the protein CASSSQGGSYEQYF.

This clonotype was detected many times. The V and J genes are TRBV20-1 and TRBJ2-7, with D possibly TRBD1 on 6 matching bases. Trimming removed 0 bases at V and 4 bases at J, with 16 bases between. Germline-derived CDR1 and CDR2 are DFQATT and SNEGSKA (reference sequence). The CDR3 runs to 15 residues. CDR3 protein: CSARDPRGPRYEQYF. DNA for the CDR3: TGCAGTGCTAGAGATCCCAGGGGACCTAGGTACGAGCAGTACTTC.

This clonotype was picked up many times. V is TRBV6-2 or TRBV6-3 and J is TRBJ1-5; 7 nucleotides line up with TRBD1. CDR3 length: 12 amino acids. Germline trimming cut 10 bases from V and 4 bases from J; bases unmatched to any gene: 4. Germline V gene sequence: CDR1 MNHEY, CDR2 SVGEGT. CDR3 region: CATWTGNQPQHF. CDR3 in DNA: TGTGCCACCTGGACAGGTAATCAGCCCCAGCATTTT.

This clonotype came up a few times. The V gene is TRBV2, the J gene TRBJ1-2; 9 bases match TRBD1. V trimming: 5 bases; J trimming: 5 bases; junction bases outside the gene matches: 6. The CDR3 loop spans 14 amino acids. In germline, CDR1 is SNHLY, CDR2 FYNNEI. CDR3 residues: CASSQDRGYYGYTF. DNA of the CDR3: TGTGCCAGCAGTCAGGACAGGGGATATTATGGCTACACCTTC.

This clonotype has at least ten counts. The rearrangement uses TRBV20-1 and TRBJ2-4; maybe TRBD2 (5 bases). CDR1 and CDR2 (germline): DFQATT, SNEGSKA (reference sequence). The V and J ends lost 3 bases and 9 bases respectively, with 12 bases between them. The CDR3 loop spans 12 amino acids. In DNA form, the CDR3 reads TGCAGTGCTAGTCCGGGGTGGGGCATTCAGTACTTC. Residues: CSASPGWGIQYF.